The clone carrying this T cell receptor beta chain has just a few counts. Via MiXCR, TCRdb re-called the reads, giving one row per CDR3 protein. Here the sample spans about 300,000 distinct CDR3 sequences, about 25% being singletons. The entry originates in a study of T cell repertoires in cytomegalovirus infection. The germline V and J ends were trimmed by 3 bases and 2 bases, with 7 bases remaining between them. Germline CDR1 and CDR2: LNHDA and SQIVND (reference sequence). This CDR3 is built from 13 residues. What was sequenced was PBMCs. J is TRBJ1-2 and V is TRBV19; tentatively, D is TRBD1 (5 bases). This clonotype was obtained from a human donor in good health (CMV status not recorded). Some clones in this sample may be carry-over from other donors' samples. The CDR3 loop is CASSIPGNYGYTF. The CDR3 DNA follows: TGTGCCAGTAGTATCCCAGGGAACTATGGCTACACCTTC.